The 18 T cell receptor beta chains in this list originate from one sample, sequenced in a study of cytomegalovirus exposure and HLA in healthy donors. Primers for the PCR totalled 60 Vbeta and 13 Jbeta. Produced via immunoSEQ multiplex PCR; TCRdb's table is partial and in-frame only. The table includes under 200,000 clones, roughly 80% detected once. The specimen was PBMCs. The receptors derive from a girl under 18 in good health and CMV-seropositive.

The chain combines TRBV5-6 with TRBJ2-2, with TRBD2 matching 13 bases. Unmatched junction bases numbered 4, after V lost 5 bases and J lost 6 bases. Per the germline V gene, CDR1 is SGHDT and CDR2 is YYEEEE. This CDR3 is 15 amino acids long. CDR3 sequence reads: CASSGTSGISGELFF. CDR3 nucleotide sequence: TGTGCCAGCAGTGGGACTAGCGGGATCTCCGGGGAGCTGTTTTTT.

The V call is TRBV10-3, the J call TRBJ2-3, with 10 nucleotides matching TRBD1. The V gene's germline CDR1 is ENHRY and CDR2 SYGVKD. The CDR3 is 17 amino acids. Losses at the gene ends were 10 bases for V and 1 base for J; bases not matched to a gene: 14. CDR3 in amino acids: CATRRLTGQGGTDTQYF. CDR3 coding DNA: TGTGCCACCCGAAGGCTGACTGGACAGGGGGGCACAGATACGCAGTATTTT.

This chain joins TRBV19 and TRBJ2-7; 8 bases map to TRBD2. Germline-derived CDR1 and CDR2 are LNHDA and SQIVND (reference sequence). The CDR3 loop spans 15 amino acids. The J segment lost 6 bases and the V segment lost 3 bases, leaving 10 bases of the junction unmatched. The CDR3 sequence: CASSIGLAGFGEQYF. CDR3 bases: TGTGCCAGTAGTATCGGACTAGCAGGTTTTGGCGAGCAGTACTTC.

This sequence joins TRBV7-9 and TRBJ2-1; 10 nucleotides align to TRBD2. Germline CDR1 SEHNR, CDR2 FQNEAQ (reference sequence). This CDR3 is built from 16 residues. The ends lost 3 bases at V and 8 bases at J; junction bases unmatched: 10. The CDR3 bases are TGTGCCAGCAGCTTCATCCTAGCGGGAGTCGCGGATGAGCAGTTCTTC. Protein: CASSFILAGVADEQFF.

This clone was found once. The rearrangement uses TRBV11-2 and TRBJ2-5, with 14 bases that match TRBD2. The CDR3 contains 15 residues. Germline CDR1 reads SGHAT; CDR2 reads FQNNGV. V lost 5 bases and J lost 5; bases outside the gene matches: 4. CDR3 protein: CASSRTSGRMETQYF. The DNA for the CDR3 is TGTGCCAGCAGCCGGACTAGCGGGAGGATGGAGACCCAGTACTTC.

This chain connects TRBV2 to TRBJ1-2; 7 bases line up with TRBD1. The trim removed 2 bases at V and 5 bases at J, leaving 8 bases unmatched. CDR3 length: 15 residues. CDR1 and CDR2 (germline): SNHLY, FYNNEI. CDR3 sequence: CASSETAGTAYGYTF. CDR3 nucleotides: TGTGCCAGCAGTGAAACCGCCGGGACAGCTTATGGCTACACCTTC. The full variable domain, in which reference TRBV2 and TRBJ1-2 provide the parts outside the CDR3, is EPEVTQTPSHQVTQMGQEVILRCVPISNHLYFYWYRQILGQKVEFLVSFYNNEISEKSEIFDDQFSVERPDGSNFTLKIRSTKLEDSAMYFCASSETAGTAYGYTFGSGTRLTVV.

Turning to this clone: At one boundary the junction diverges from the germline segment, which might be a read error. The chain recombines TRBV7-9 with TRBJ2-7; 9 bases align to TRBD1. Germline values: CDR1 SEHNR, CDR2 FQNEAQ (reference sequence). This CDR3 has 17 residues. The chain's CDR3 is CSSSSGQGFSVYYEQYF. For the CDR3, the DNA is TGTTCCAGCAGCTCCGGACAGGGGTTCAGTGTGTACTACGAGCAGTACTTC.

The chain has TRBV13 and TRBJ1-1, with 10 bases fitting TRBD1. CDR1 and CDR2 from the germline V gene are PRHDT and FYEKMQ (reference sequence). V lost 4 bases, J lost 4 bases, and 12 bases stayed unmatched. The length of the CDR3 is 17 residues. For the CDR3, the DNA is TGTGCCAGCAGCTCTAATACTGTCCGGGACAGGGGCACTGAAGCTTTCTTT. Its protein is CASSSNTVRDRGTEAFF. The entire variable domain, with the rest obtained from reference TRBV13 and TRBJ1-1, is as follows: AAGVIQSPRHLIKEKRETATLKCYPIPRHDTVYWYQQGPGQDPQFLISFYEKMQSDKGSIPDRFSAQQFSDYHSELNMSSLELGDSALYFCASSSNTVRDRGTEAFFGQGTRLTVV.

The chain couples TRBV18 to TRBJ2-1; tentative D call: TRBD2 (6 bases). The V end was cut by 8 bases, the J end by 5 bases, with 19 bases between. The CDR3 is 15 amino acids. The V gene's germline CDR1 is KGHSH and CDR2 LQKENI. The CDR3 nucleotides read TGTGCCAGCCTCACCGCGAGGGGAGGCCACAATGAGCAGTTCTTC. This translates into CASLTARGGHNEQFF.

V is TRBV6-5 and J is TRBJ2-1; maybe TRBD2 (6 bases). The V gene's germline CDR1 is MNHEY and CDR2 SVGAGI. The CDR3 has 14 residues. The ends were cut back, 6 bases at V and 0 bases at J, with 9 bases in the middle. The CDR3 region has the DNA TGTGCCAGCAGGGGGGACTTCTCCTACAATGAGCAGTTCTTC. Its translation: CASRGDFSYNEQFF.

The chain carries TRBV5-1 and TRBJ2-2, with a possible D match to TRBD1 (6 bases). The germline V gene has CDR1 SGHRS and CDR2 YFSETQ. Trimming stripped 0 bases from V and 7 bases from J, with 10 bases between. The CDR3 is 14 residues long. The CDR3 bases are TGCGCCAGCAGCTTGGACAGGGTGGTCGGGGAGCTGTTTTTT. Translating gives CASSLDRVVGELFF.

The rearrangement joins TRBV28 to TRBJ2-5, with D perhaps TRBD2 (6 bases). The CDR3 is 16 residues long. CDR1 and CDR2 (germline): MDHEN, SYDVKM. Between the trimmed V and J ends, which lost 5 bases and 6 bases, there was a span of 22 bases. DNA of the CDR3: TGTGCCAGCAGTCCCCCGAGACTAGGGGCCGGTAAGACCCAGTACTTC. Its protein is CASSPPRLGAGKTQYF.

This sequence joins TRBV6-4 and TRBJ2-5, with D possibly matching TRBD1 (6 bases). This CDR3 has 15 residues. Trimming cost V 6 bases and J 1 base, with 15 bases left between them. Germline V gives CDR1 MRHNA, CDR2 SNTAGT. The CDR3 loop is CASRDLRDTQETQYF. Here the CDR3 DNA reads TGTGCCAGCAGGGATCTACGGGACACCCAAGAGACCCAGTACTTC.

The chain recombines TRBV28 with TRBJ2-7; tentative D call: TRBD1 (6 bases). This CDR3 contains 14 residues. V gave up 2 bases and J gave up 5 bases, with 13 bases separating them. Germline CDR1 reads MDHEN; CDR2 reads SYDVKM. Here the CDR3 reads CASSLVGARNEQYF. CDR3 nucleotide sequence: TGTGCCAGCAGTTTAGTGGGGGCAAGGAACGAGCAGTACTTC. Using reference TRBV28 and TRBJ2-7 for the parts outside the CDR3, the full variable domain is DVKVTQSSRYLVKRTGEKVFLECVQDMDHENMFWYRQDPGLGLRLIYFSYDVKMKEKGDIPEGYSVSREKKERFSLILESASTNQTSMYLCASSLVGARNEQYFGPGTRLTVT.

The J gene is TRBJ1-2, the V gene TRBV14; the match to TRBD1 covers 7 bases. Trimming at V came to 2 bases and at J to 6 bases, leaving 9 bases not matched to a gene. Germline CDR1 reads SGHDN; CDR2 reads FVKESK. The CDR3 is 15 residues long. CDR3 sequence reads: CASSQNEQGIDGYTF. The CDR3 coding sequence is TGTGCCAGCAGCCAAAACGAACAGGGGATCGATGGCTACACCTTC.

This clone has more than one count but fewer than ten. The V and J genes are TRBV2 and TRBJ2-5; 9 bases match TRBD2. Trimming took 6 bases from V and 4 from J; bases not matched to a gene: 3. The CDR3 runs 13 residues. Germline V gives CDR1 SNHLY, CDR2 FYNNEI. The CDR3 sequence is CASRAGGGETQYF. In nucleotides, the CDR3 is TGTGCCAGCAGGGCGGGGGGGGGAGAGACCCAGTACTTC.

This chain joins TRBV30 and TRBJ1-5; D gene ambiguous. Germline CDR1 GTSNPN, CDR2 SVGIG (reference sequence). With 0 bases removed from V and 2 bases from J, the gap between germline ends came to 17 bases. CDR3 length: 17 residues. CDR3 bases: TGTGCCTGGAGTGTCAATATTGGTGAGGGTGGCAATCAGCCCCAGCATTTT. Translating gives CAWSVNIGEGGNQPQHF.

J is TRBJ2-3 and V is TRBV5-1; the D is unclear. Germline values: CDR1 SGHRS, CDR2 YFSETQ. This CDR3 spans 13 amino acids. The germline V and J ends were trimmed by 3 bases and 1 base, with 6 bases remaining between them. CDR3 loop: CASSSTRTDTQYF. CDR3 nucleotide sequence: TGCGCCAGCAGCTCAACACGCACAGATACGCAGTATTTT.